This TCR beta chain comes out of a study of T cells after yellow fever vaccination. MiXCR was run by TCRdb on the 5' RACE reads, yielding one entry per CDR3 protein. The data hold 46,000 or so distinct CDR3 sequences, with just under 6.5% observed a single time. In its sample, this clonotype was seen many times. V lost 5 bases and J lost 6, with 11 bases in between. The germline gives CDR1 SGHTA, CDR2 FQGNSA. The CDR3 is 13 residues long. Specimen: PBMCs, either bulk or a sorted T-cell subset (CD4+, CD8+, memory, or dextramer-sorted; not recorded which), collected 45 days after the yellow fever booster vaccination. V gene TRBV7-2 combines with J gene TRBJ1-3; tentative D call: TRBD1 (6 bases). The receptor was derived from a man aged 25-45 years who received the YFV17D yellow fever vaccine. CDR3 in amino acids: CASSRDTINTIYF. In DNA form, the CDR3 reads TGTGCCAGCAGCCGGGACACAATAAACACCATATATTTT.